This entry lists 20 T cell receptor beta chains sequenced from one sample in a study of T cells in Graves' hyperthyroidism and ophthalmopathy. There were TCR beta CDR3 regions amplified from RNA transcripts. The primer set for the first-round RT-PCR of the TCR CDR3 was HTBI. TCRdb passed the multiplex PCR reads through MiXCR, listing each CDR3 protein once. The top ten clones hold under 7.5% of a sample with approximately 590,000 distinct CDR3 sequences, 15% to 19% of them seen once. Sequencing was done on a sample of blood. Receptors originate from a woman in her 30s with Graves' hyperthyroidism.

Details on this clonotype: Possible read error: a much larger clone is one base away. The chain is built from TRBV6-1 and TRBJ2-1; possibly TRBD1 for D (6 bases). Trimming removed 6 bases from V and 5 bases from J, with 8 bases in between. Germline V CDR1 and CDR2: MNHNS, SASEGT. The CDR3 spans 12 residues. The CDR3 DNA reads as TGTGCCAGCAGGTGGACAGACAATGAGCAGTTCTTC. Its protein product is CASRWTDNEQFF.

With respect to this clonotype: A much larger clonotype is one base distant, so this may be a read error. The V gene is TRBV6-1, the J gene TRBJ2-7, with 8 bases aligning to TRBD1. CDR1 is MNHNS and CDR2 is SASEGT in the germline V gene. This CDR3 is built from 13 residues. V was pared by 6 bases and J by 5 bases, with 6 bases of the junction left unmatched. The CDR3 here is CASSRDRTHEQYF. CDR3 bases: TGTGCCAGCAGCCGGGACAGGACCCACGAGCAGTACTTC.

This clonotype showed up just a few times. This rearrangement joins TRBV30 to TRBJ2-7; TRBD1 is a possible D gene (8 bases). This CDR3 has 14 residues. Germline V gives CDR1 GTSNPN, CDR2 SVGIG (reference sequence). V was pared by 5 bases and J by 0 bases, with 14 bases between. The CDR3 sequence: CAWGQGGGSYEQYF. CDR3 bases: TGTGCCTGGGGACAGGGCGGGGGCTCCTACGAGCAGTACTTC.

The J gene is TRBJ1-6, the V gene TRBV7-9; weak D call: TRBD1 (5 bases). CDR1 SEHNR and CDR2 FQNEAQ come from the germline V gene (reference sequence). Trimming left V 2 bases short and J 7 bases short, with 12 bases between. The CDR3 covers 15 residues. DNA for the CDR3: TGTGCCAGCAGCTTACTGGTAGGGGAAAATTCACCCCTCCACTTT. Amino acids: CASSLLVGENSPLHF.

On this clonotype itself: A much larger clone differs by one base, so this may be a read error. The CDR3: CASSSPSASYEQYF. CDR3 nucleotides: TGTGCCAGCAGTTCCCCTTCGGCCTCCTACGAGCAGTACTTC. This chain joins TRBV28 and TRBJ2-7; D gene unclear. The germline V gene encodes CDR1 MDHEN and CDR2 SYDVKM. V shed 4 bases and J shed 0 bases, with 10 bases lying between them. This CDR3 contains 14 residues.

This clonotype appeared many times. The chain recombines TRBV7-9 with TRBJ2-1; D is unresolved. V gave up 5 bases and J gave up 0 bases, with 20 bases separating them. In germline, CDR1 is SEHNR, CDR2 FQNEAQ (reference sequence). This CDR3 spans 18 amino acids. CDR3 in amino acids: CASSPDGGSLSSYNEQFF. The DNA for the CDR3 is TGTGCCAGCAGCCCGGACGGCGGCAGCCTAAGCTCCTACAATGAGCAGTTCTTC.

The sample holds many counts of this clonotype. V usage is TRBV12-3 or TRBV12-4 and J usage is TRBJ2-6, with 9 bases identical to TRBD1. The CDR3 totals 18 residues. V lost 5 bases, J lost 0 bases, and 8 bases stayed unmatched. The CDR3 reads CASSPPGQGISGANVLTF. In DNA, the CDR3 is TGTGCCAGCAGTCCCCCGGGACAGGGCATCTCTGGGGCCAACGTCCTGACTTTC.

The chain carries TRBV10-3 and TRBJ1-6; no definite D call. V was shortened by 0 bases and J by 10 bases, with 13 bases between the two germline ends. Per germline, CDR1 ENHRY and CDR2 SYGVKD. The CDR3 is made up of 15 amino acids. In DNA, the CDR3 is TGTGCCATCAGTGAGTCAAAGGGCCCCGACTCACCCCTCCACTTT. Amino acid sequence: CAISESKGPDSPLHF.

The genes are TRBV6-2 or TRBV6-3 and TRBJ2-1, with TRBD1 as a possible D gene (5 bases). Germline CDR1 is MNHEY and CDR2 is SVGEGT. CDR3 length: 14 amino acids. Trimming removed 7 bases from V and 8 bases from J, with 18 bases in between. CDR3 nucleotides: TGTGCCAGCACGCCTCGCAGGGCTGGCCATGAGCAGTTCTTC. Amino acids: CASTPRRAGHEQFF.

Many counts were recorded for this clonotype. The chain is built from TRBV29-1 and TRBJ2-1, with 11 positions matching TRBD2. CDR1 is SQVTM and CDR2 is ANQGSEA in the germline V gene. The trim removed 4 bases at V and 8 bases at J, leaving 10 bases unmatched. There are 15 residues in the CDR3. The CDR3 loop reads CSVVGTSGSMDEQFF. The CDR3 bases are TGCAGCGTTGTCGGTACTAGCGGGAGCATGGATGAGCAGTTCTTC.

V and J are TRBV27 and TRBJ2-3; D possibly corresponds to TRBD2 (6 bases). V was clipped by 8 bases and J by 2 bases, with 20 bases between them. The CDR3 totals 16 residues. CDR1 is MNHEY, CDR2 SMNVEV, per germline (reference sequence). CDR3 in amino acids: CASSMSGSHNTDTQYF. The CDR3 coding sequence is TGTGCCAGCTCTATGTCCGGGAGTCATAACACAGATACGCAGTATTTT.

The V call is TRBV9, the J call TRBJ1-3; perhaps TRBD1 as D (5 bases). Per germline, CDR1 SGDLS and CDR2 YYNGEE. This CDR3 spans 16 amino acids. Trimming removed 0 bases at V and 4 bases at J, with 14 bases between. For the CDR3, the DNA is TGTGCCAGCAGCGTAGTAGCGGGGGGAAGAGGAAACACCATATATTTT. Its protein is CASSVVAGGRGNTIYF.

This clonotype appeared many times. The chain has TRBV2 and TRBJ2-5; 7 bases align to TRBD2. Germline V gives CDR1 SNHLY, CDR2 FYNNEI. V was clipped by 7 bases and J by 3 bases; unmatched bases: 8. This CDR3 contains 14 residues. The CDR3 reads CASNKLAEEETQYF. The CDR3 coding sequence is TGTGCCAGCAACAAGCTAGCGGAGGAAGAGACCCAGTACTTC. Combining the CDR3 with reference TRBV2 and TRBJ2-5 gives the whole variable domain EPEVTQTPSHQVTQMGQEVILRCVPISNHLYFYWYRQILGQKVEFLVSFYNNEISEKSEIFDDQFSVERPDGSNFTLKIRSTKLEDSAMYFCASNKLAEEETQYFGPGTRLLVL.

The chain couples TRBV20-1 to TRBJ2-7; D is undetermined. This CDR3 contains 15 residues. Germline lookup yields CDR1 DFQATT and CDR2 SNEGSKA (reference sequence). V lost 1 base to trimming and J lost 7 bases, with 20 bases between them. The CDR3 is CSARGAQAWALEQYF. The CDR3 DNA reads as TGCAGTGCTAGAGGGGCCCAGGCTTGGGCGTTGGAGCAGTACTTC.

This clonotype was recorded a few times. The chain uses TRBV10-1 and TRBJ2-7, with 13 bases matching TRBD2. Germline CDR1 reads WNHNN; CDR2 reads SYGVQD (reference sequence). V was pared by 3 bases and J by 7 bases, with 3 bases of the junction left unmatched. The length of the CDR3 is 14 residues. The CDR3 sequence: CASSDWGLAGEQYF. DNA of the CDR3: TGCGCCAGCAGTGATTGGGGACTAGCGGGAGAGCAGTACTTC.

The chain carries TRBV20-1 and TRBJ2-1; 9 bases line up with TRBD1. V was clipped by 6 bases and J by 8 bases; unmatched bases: 8. The CDR3 is 13 residues long. Germline V CDR1 and CDR2: DFQATT, SNEGSKA (reference sequence). CDR3 sequence: CSAQTGGGDEQFF. The DNA of the CDR3 is TGCAGTGCGCAGACAGGGGGAGGGGATGAGCAGTTCTTC.

This clonotype was detected many times. This chain links TRBV6-6 with TRBJ2-7; unclear D gene. CDR1 MNHNY and CDR2 SVGAGI come from the germline V gene (reference sequence). The CDR3 is made up of 13 amino acids. V was clipped by 0 bases and J by 3 bases, with 6 bases between them. The CDR3 region has the DNA TGTGCCAGCAGTTACTCGTATAACTACGAGCAGTACTTC. Translating gives CASSYSYNYEQYF.

This clonotype was recorded many times. The chain employs TRBV7-2 and TRBJ2-1; D unresolved. Germline lookup yields CDR1 SGHTA and CDR2 FQGNSA. Trimming pared 5 bases from V and 0 bases from J, leaving 14 bases between. The CDR3 has 16 residues. The CDR3 sequence is CASSPPGLGSYNEQFF. The CDR3 region has the DNA TGTGCCAGCAGCCCCCCGGGCCTGGGCTCCTACAATGAGCAGTTCTTC.

This clonotype was detected ten times or more. The germline gene is not matched at one end of the junction; a read error may be the cause. This sequence joins TRBV5-1 and TRBJ2-1; tentative D call: TRBD1 (6 bases). Germline lookup yields CDR1 SGHRS and CDR2 YFSETQ. This CDR3 comprises 14 residues. The CDR3 spells CASSSTGTYNEQFF. CDR3 DNA: TGTGCCAGCAGTTCGACAGGAACTTACAATGAGCAGTTCTTC.

A remark on this clonotype: It is likely a read error, because the conserved phenylalanine at the end of the CDR3 is missing. The V and J genes are TRBV3-1 and TRBJ2-7; perhaps TRBD2 as D (5 bases). The V gene's germline CDR1 is LGHDT and CDR2 YNNKEL (reference sequence). The CDR3 has 16 amino acids. V was cut by 5 bases and J by 3 bases, with 20 bases left in between. The CDR3 loop is CASSNRARGSSYEQYL. The CDR3 nucleotides are TGTGCCAGCAGCAACCGGGCTCGGGGTTCGAGCTACGAGCAGTACTTA.